This paragraph reports one TCR beta chain. Its target antigen remains unknown. No per-base quality is available; no much larger clone lies one base away. Preparation of the library involved the immunoSEQ multiplex PCR assay. Alongside multiparametric flow cytometry, deep sequencing of rearranged TCR beta loci was used to profile the T cell repertoires. TCRdb holds this immuneACCESS table with in-frame rearrangements only. Some clones are missing; in checked studies, unresolved V genes explain under half, and the rest has no known cause. The sample yields fewer than 25,000 clones; more than 80% were counted once. The leading ten clones occupy roughly a quarter of the sample. The germline V gene encodes CDR1 SGHVS and CDR2 FNYEAQ. Inclusive of the bounding cysteine and phenylalanine, the CDR3 is 14 residues long. Only CDR3 DNA is held: 42 bases, read in frame from base 1. V is cut by 5 bases and J by 5 bases, and the space between the germline ends is 13 bases.

The sample is drawn from a study of lymphopenia after photon versus proton radiotherapy (dated by TCRdb to the late 2010s). In the study overall: In patients with gastrointestinal tumors who developed high-grade lymphopenia, the study compared the immunological effects of photon radiation therapy with those of proton radiation therapy. A cohort of some 22 patients with gastrointestinal tumors who received either photon or proton therapy and subsequently developed lymphopenia was included. The study aimed to characterize how the two radiation modalities differ in their impact on the immune system.

The research as a whole found: During treatment, patients who received proton therapy stayed relatively stable, whereas patients who received photon therapy lost naive T cells and TCR diversity and gained effector/memory populations. The survival association was assessed only in patients who died, and better survival with proton therapy was presented by the authors as a possibility rather than a demonstrated result. After the lymphocyte count nadir, repertoires from photon-treated patients showed oligoclonal expansion, particularly of CD8+ Temra cells, and this expansion drove the decline in diversity. Across the cohort, a larger post-nadir drop in TCR diversity was inversely correlated with overall survival time among patients who died.

The source is a man aged 40-49 years with gastric cancer. The chain is made from TRBV7-6 and TRBJ2-1; TRBD2 is possibly the D segment (6 matching bases). The source material was peripheral blood, sampled from a patient treated with photon-based radiotherapy. Read as DNA, the sequence is TGTGCCAGCAGCCTCCGGGCTAGCGACAATGAGCAGTTCTTC. It encodes CASSLRASDNEQFF.